What follows describes a single T cell receptor beta chain. What it binds is unknown. The CDR3 covers 21 residues. V gave up 0 bases and J gave up 7 bases; unmatched junction bases: 28. The data were taken from a study of cytomegalovirus exposure and HLA in healthy donors. This PCR relied on a set of 60 Vbeta primers and 13 Jbeta primers. Using immunoSEQ multiplex PCR, the repertoire was profiled, and TCRdb retains in-frame clones only, with some absent. The sample has approximately 130,000 clones, approximately 80% seen once. Overall study results and limits: An apparent linkage of common viral pathogens to several of the most significant clusters emerged in a later analysis.

This clonotype was sampled from a man between 18 and 35 years old in good health and CMV-seronegative. The specimen was PBMCs. The J gene is TRBJ2-7, the V gene TRBV5-3, with TRBD1 matching over 7 bases. TRBV5-3 carries the ORF label, with uncertain function. The CDR3: CARSLERGPFLKRHKVGEQYF. The CDR3 bases are TGTGCCAGAAGCTTGGAGAGGGGGCCATTCCTAAAGCGCCATAAAGTGGGTGAGCAGTACTTC.